This T cell receptor beta chain stems from a study of regulatory T cells in long-lasting Graves disease. In the study overall: Patients newly diagnosed with Graves' had been on antithyroid drugs for under 3 months. Broader study findings: Under persistent disease, TRBV28, TRBJ1-2 and TRBJ2-5 were used preferentially.

Comments on this clonotype: Its antigen is currently unknown.

Building the TCR beta libraries relied on iRepertoire HTBI primers, and CDR3 regions underwent Arm-PCR. A single record per CDR3 protein comes from TCRdb applying MiXCR to the multiplex PCR reads. The sample yields just over 600,000 distinct CDR3 sequences, 16% seen once. Per germline, CDR1 SGHNT and CDR2 YYREEE (reference sequence). The CDR3 length is 21 residues. The trim removed 4 bases at V and 1 base at J, leaving 17 bases unmatched. As for time point: newly diagnosed GD, antithyroid drugs for less than 3 months. The TCR library was made from RNA that had been extracted from PBMCs in TRIzol. From each patient, nine milliliters of peripheral blood was drawn and collected into an EDTA anticoagulant tube. This same sample was also part of a study on T cells in Graves' hyperthyroidism and ophthalmopathy. That report adds: Across 18 months, stable Graves' hyperthyroidism was marked by no progression to ophthalmopathy.

The input for sequencing was peripheral blood mononuclear cells (PBMCs), taken at new diagnosis, from a patient treated with antithyroid drugs. The receptor was isolated from a woman aged 25 to 39 with Graves disease. The V gene is TRBV5-4, the J gene TRBJ2-1; the match to TRBD2 covers 13 bases. The CDR3 reads CASSPARQGLAGSSSYNEQFF. CDR3 nucleotides: TGTGCCAGCAGCCCGGCCCGTCAGGGACTAGCGGGATCGTCGTCCTACAATGAGCAGTTCTTC.